The clone carrying this TCR beta chain was counted ten times or more. Its antigen is undetermined. This sample is drawn from a study of breast tumors, draining lymph nodes, adjacent tissues. Germline-derived CDR1 and CDR2 are SGHRS and YFSETQ. This CDR3 has 16 amino acids. The V end was cut by 0 bases, the J end by 4 bases, with 13 bases between. Samples came from axillary lymph nodes draining the breast cancer. Findings of the study overall: Data fit most tumor T cells coming from lymph node, expanding in tumor. Tumor TCR diversity was below lymph nodes but above nontumor tissue.

TCRdb used MiXCR to reprocess the multiplex PCR reads, holding one entry per CDR3 protein. The table has about 140,000 distinct CDR3 sequences, approximately 20% seen once; the top ten hold about 2.4%. The rearrangement uses TRBV5-1 and TRBJ2-2; D could derive from TRBD1 or TRBD2 (6 bases each). This clonotype was sampled from a female donor with breast cancer. Some clones in this sample may be carry-over from other donors' samples. Sequencing was done on a sample of axillary lymph node tissue. CDR3 DNA sequence: TGCGCCAGCAGCTTGGTGGGGGGCGTCGGCACCGGGGAGCTGTTTTTT. This sequence encodes CASSLVGGVGTGELFF. Using reference TRBV5-1 and TRBJ2-2 for the parts outside the CDR3, the full variable domain is KAGVTQTPRYLIKTRGQQVTLSCSPISGHRSVSWYQQTPGQGLQFLFEYFSETQRNKGNFPGRFSGRQFSNSRSEMNVSTLELGDSALYLCASSLVGGVGTGELFFGEGSRLTVL.